These 23 T cell receptor beta chains were all obtained from the same sample, sequenced in a study of blood T cells in healthy people across ages (dated by TCRdb to 2015 to 2017). The library was prepared using 5' RACE. Sequencer: Illumina HiSeq 2500. A second roughly 6 to 12 cycle PCR used a sample-barcoded 5' primer and a J-beta primer mix. The public reads were reprocessed in TCRdb via fastp at Q25 and MiXCR, keeping in-frame beta chains. Here each entry gathers all rows of one CDR3 protein and keeps the most common genes and DNA. The sample profile shows some 940,000 distinct CDR3 sequences; 25% to 30% of them were found once. Of the sample, roughly 10% falls within the top ten clones. Another study also made use of these data, one on T cells of mothers and their children.

The specimen sequenced was blood. The receptor set was obtained from a woman aged 40 to 50 in good health.

Turning to this clonotype: This sequence may be a read error, since a much larger clone differs from it by one base. The chain carries TRBV7-9 and TRBJ1-2; the D gene is possibly TRBD1 (5 bases). CDR3 length: 16 amino acids. Germline CDR1 reads SEHNR; CDR2 reads FQNEAQ (reference sequence). The CDR3, as DNA: TGTGCCGGCCACATACAAGAGGGGCTGCCTAACTATGGCTACGCCTTC. This gives the protein CAGHIQEGLPNYGYAF.

This clonotype was counted many times. The J gene is TRBJ1-2, the V gene TRBV12-3 or TRBV12-4; D is unresolved. The germline V and J ends were trimmed by 6 bases and 4 bases, with 18 bases remaining between them. This CDR3 spans 15 amino acids. CDR3 amino acids: CASSPTDRILYGYTF. In DNA, the CDR3 is TGTGCCAGCAGCCCCACAGACCGGATCCTCTATGGCTACACCTTC.

The sample holds many counts of this clonotype. The rearrangement joins TRBV5-1 to TRBJ1-2, with TRBD1 as a possible D gene (5 bases). V lost 0 bases to trimming and J lost 4 bases, with 13 bases between them. Germline CDR1 and CDR2: SGHRS and YFSETQ. The CDR3 loop spans 15 amino acids. CDR3 coding DNA: TGCGCCAGCAGCTTGGGTGACAGCAACCCCTATGGCTACACCTTC. Translated, it gives CASSLGDSNPYGYTF.

This chain joins TRBV5-8 and TRBJ2-2, with TRBD1 matching 9 bases. The V and J ends lost 5 bases and 4 bases, in that order; junction bases with no gene match: 12. This CDR3 has 17 amino acids. Germline V gene data show CDR1 as SGHTS and CDR2 as YDEGEE. The CDR3 protein is CASRTGTGTPSTGELFF. The CDR3 DNA is TGTGCCAGCAGGACCGGGACAGGGACCCCCAGCACCGGGGAGCTGTTTTTT.

This chain links TRBV28 with TRBJ2-4; D unresolved. Germline CDR1 is MDHEN and CDR2 is SYDVKM. V lost 7 bases to trimming and J lost 7 bases, with 20 bases between them. The CDR3 is 15 residues long. The CDR3 DNA sequence: TGTGCCAGCACCTCAAGGGCCCCTTATGGGAACATTCAGTACTTC. Its protein product is CASTSRAPYGNIQYF.

This chain uses TRBV29-1 with TRBJ1-1, with D unresolved. The V end was cut by 6 bases, the J end by 2 bases, with 10 bases between. Per germline, CDR1 SQVTM and CDR2 ANQGSEA. This CDR3 is 12 amino acids long. The CDR3 DNA reads TGCAGCGTAAGGACGGGTAACACTGAAGCTTTCTTT. Amino acid sequence: CSVRTGNTEAFF.

The chain links TRBV28 to TRBJ2-1; 7 nucleotides align to TRBD2. V shed 4 bases and J 8 bases; nucleotides not matched to a gene: 8. This CDR3 is built from 14 residues. CDR1 and CDR2 from the germline V gene are MDHEN and SYDVKM. Written as DNA, the CDR3 is TGTGCCAGCAGTTACTCCGGGAGGATCGATGAGCAGTTCTTC. It specifies CASSYSGRIDEQFF.

This chain connects TRBV5-1 to TRBJ2-1, with D possibly being TRBD1 or TRBD2 (6 bases each). V lost 4 bases and J 11 bases, leaving 22 bases between the germline ends. Germline V lookup: CDR1 SGHRS, CDR2 YFSETQ. This CDR3 spans 15 amino acids. CDR3 coding DNA: TGCGCCAGCAGCCCCCTTCGGCCAGGGGAGGACAAGCAGTTCTTC. This translates into CASSPLRPGEDKQFF.

The V and J genes are TRBV2 and TRBJ2-1, with 9 positions matching TRBD1. Germline V CDR1 and CDR2: SNHLY, FYNNEI. The CDR3 contains 15 residues. V dropped 5 bases and J dropped 6; count of bases not matched to a gene: 8. In DNA, the CDR3 is TGTGCCAGCAGTACCCCCGGGGACAGGGCCAATGAGCAGTTCTTC. Its protein is CASSTPGDRANEQFF.

This clonotype was observed many times. The chain uses TRBV5-1 and TRBJ1-2; 10 positions agree with TRBD1. Germline lookup yields CDR1 SGHRS and CDR2 YFSETQ. The CDR3 has 15 residues. V shed 0 bases, J shed 6 bases, and the junction held 5 bases outside the gene matches. This CDR3 is CASSLATGGGDGYTF. DNA for the CDR3: TGCGCCAGCAGCTTGGCGACAGGGGGCGGAGATGGCTACACCTTC.

This clonotype occurred a few times. The J gene is TRBJ2-7, the V gene TRBV29-1, with 10 bases aligning to TRBD1. Unmatched junction bases numbered 6, after V lost 7 bases and J lost 3 bases. The V gene's germline CDR1 is SQVTM and CDR2 ANQGSEA. The length of the CDR3 is 13 residues. CDR3 residues: CSAGQGVLYEQYF. DNA for the CDR3: TGCAGCGCAGGACAGGGGGTTCTCTACGAGCAGTACTTC.

Only a few counts were recorded for this clonotype. CDR3 coding DNA: TGTGCCAGCAGCCCGGGCAGTGGAGCGGGGGGGGTTGATACGCAGTATTTT. Translating gives CASSPGSGAGGVDTQYF. V gene TRBV9 combines with J gene TRBJ2-3, with 10 bases identical to TRBD2. With V trimmed by 4 bases and J by 6 bases, 14 bases remained unmatched. Germline CDR1 reads SGDLS; CDR2 reads YYNGEE. The CDR3 consists of 17 residues.

This clonotype was counted a few times. The V gene is TRBV12-3 or TRBV12-4, the J gene TRBJ1-1; perhaps TRBD1 as D (5 bases). This CDR3 spans 14 amino acids. The germline V and J ends were trimmed by 1 base and 6 bases, with 12 bases remaining between them. CDR3 sequence: CASSLGGRGAEAFF. CDR3 DNA sequence: TGTGCCAGCAGTTTAGGAGGGAGGGGCGCTGAAGCTTTCTTT.

The chain uses TRBV27 and TRBJ1-1; a possible D gene is TRBD1 (5 bases). CDR3 length: 14 amino acids. The ends were cut back, 3 bases at V and 0 bases at J, with 8 bases in the middle. Per the germline V gene, CDR1 is MNHEY and CDR2 is SMNVEV (reference sequence). As DNA, the CDR3 is TGTGCCAGCAGTTTCTGGGGGGTGAACACTGAAGCTTTCTTT. This translates into CASSFWGVNTEAFF.

V gene TRBV5-1 combines with J gene TRBJ2-4; D ambiguous. The length of the CDR3 is 12 residues. CDR1 is SGHRS and CDR2 is YFSETQ in the germline V gene. V was trimmed by 3 bases and J by 13 bases, leaving 14 bases between them. The CDR3 bases are TGCGCCAGCAGCTCTCCCGATGTGGAGCAGTACTTC. It translates to CASSSPDVEQYF. Supplemented by reference TRBV5-1 and TRBJ2-4, the full variable domain reads KAGVTQTPRYLIKTRGQQVTLSCSPISGHRSVSWYQQTPGQGLQFLFEYFSETQRNKGNFPGRFSGRQFSNSRSEMNVSTLELGDSALYLCASSSPDVEQYFGAGTRLSVL.

This clonotype came up a few times. V gene TRBV5-1 combines with J gene TRBJ1-2, with a possible D match to TRBD1 (5 bases). The CDR3 contains 15 residues. CDR1 and CDR2 from the germline V gene are SGHRS and YFSETQ. Trimming removed 4 bases from V and 0 bases from J, with 13 bases in between. This CDR3 is CASSQGRSANYGYTF. CDR3 DNA sequence: TGCGCCAGCAGCCAGGGACGATCCGCTAACTATGGCTACACCTTC.

Many counts were recorded for this clonotype. The chain carries TRBV28 and TRBJ1-6; D remains ambiguous. The CDR3 length is 12 residues. Trimming took off 3 bases at V and 8 bases at J, with 5 bases between the two ends. Germline V CDR1 and CDR2: MDHEN, SYDVKM. The CDR3 loop is CASSFGDSPLHF. The CDR3 DNA sequence: TGTGCCAGCAGTTTCGGGGATTCACCCCTCCACTTT.

The rearrangement uses TRBV5-8 and TRBJ2-7; TRBD1 might be the D (6 bases). This CDR3 is 14 amino acids long. Between the trimmed V and J ends, which lost 4 bases and 2 bases, there was a span of 13 bases. The germline V gene encodes CDR1 SGHTS and CDR2 YDEGEE. CDR3 bases: TGTGCCAGCAGCCAGGGACAACTCCCCTACGAGCAGTACTTC. Translated, it gives CASSQGQLPYEQYF.

This clonotype has only a few counts. V and J are TRBV7-6 and TRBJ2-1; D is perhaps TRBD2 (5 bases). V was trimmed by 5 bases and J by 9 bases, leaving 20 bases between them. The germline V gene has CDR1 SGHVS and CDR2 FNYEAQ. The CDR3 covers 15 residues. The CDR3 DNA reads TGTGCCAGCAGCGAAGGTAGTCTAGCTCGGAGTGAGCAGTTCTTC. This encodes CASSEGSLARSEQFF.

This clonotype was observed a handful of times. The chain recombines TRBV5-5 with TRBJ2-7; 10 bases line up with TRBD1. CDR1 SGHKS and CDR2 YYEKEE come from the germline V gene (reference sequence). The V and J ends lost 4 bases and 4 bases, in that order; junction bases with no gene match: 5. This CDR3 spans 14 amino acids. CDR3 coding DNA: TGTGCCAGCAGCGTGACAGGGGGCGGGTACGAGCAGTACTTC. It translates to CASSVTGGGYEQYF.

The chain employs TRBV9 and TRBJ2-5, with a possible D match to TRBD1 (6 bases). The J call may be in error: the DNA end matches TRBJ2-7 better. The V gene's germline CDR1 is SGDLS and CDR2 YYNGEE. CDR3 length: 13 residues. The CDR3 sequence: CASSSQQGDEQYF. The CDR3 DNA reads TGTGCCAGCAGCTCACAACAGGGCGACGAGCAGTACTTC.

This clonotype was recorded at least ten times. This chain links TRBV12-3 or TRBV12-4 with TRBJ1-1; a possible D gene is TRBD1 (5 bases). The germline V and J ends were trimmed by 6 bases and 0 bases, with 11 bases remaining between them. The CDR3 spans 14 residues. The chain's CDR3 is CASSPLTVNTEAFF. The DNA of the CDR3 is TGTGCCAGCAGCCCTCTGACAGTGAACACTGAAGCTTTCTTT.

This clonotype was picked up a small number of times. The chain uses TRBV2 and TRBJ1-5; no clear D. Looked up from germline, CDR1 is SNHLY and CDR2 is FYNNEI. Trimming took off 1 base at V and 0 bases at J, with 7 bases between the two ends. The CDR3 consists of 15 residues. The CDR3 nucleotides are TGTGCCAGCAGTGAAGAAGTCCGTAGCAATCAGCCCCAGCATTTT. Its translation: CASSEEVRSNQPQHF.